Below are 5 T cell receptor beta chains sequenced from a single sample in a study of regulatory T cells in long-lasting Graves disease. TCR beta libraries were built with iRepertoire HTBI primers and Arm-PCR of CDR3 regions. TCRdb ran MiXCR on the multiplex PCR reads and lists one entry per CDR3 protein. The data show roughly 220,000 distinct CDR3 sequences, roughly 18% seen once. As for time point: newly diagnosed GD, antithyroid drugs for less than 3 months. With RNA extracted from PBMCs as input, the TCR library was made. The sequenced sample was peripheral blood mononuclear cells (PBMCs), obtained at new diagnosis, from a patient treated with antithyroid drugs. All receptors come from a female donor with Graves disease.

This clonotype was counted ten times or more. V gene TRBV6-1 combines with J gene TRBJ1-2; D is uncertain. Between the trimmed V and J ends, which lost 4 bases and 4 bases, there was a span of 16 bases. Germline V gene sequence: CDR1 MNHNS, CDR2 SASEGT. CDR3 length: 15 amino acids. Here the CDR3 DNA reads TGTGCCAGCAGTGGGGTCAAGAGTGGAAGCTATGGCTACACCTTC. This translates into CASSGVKSGSYGYTF.

The table lists this clonotype with many counts. V usage is TRBV10-3 and J usage is TRBJ2-7, with 14 bases fitting TRBD2. The CDR3 sequence is 16 residues long. Germline CDR1 reads ENHRY; CDR2 reads SYGVKD. The V gene end was trimmed by 6 bases and the J gene end by 5 bases; junction bases not matched to a gene: 9. The DNA for the CDR3 is TGTGCCATCAGATCCGGGACTAGCGGGAGTAGCCACGAGCAGTACTTC. Its protein is CAIRSGTSGSSHEQYF.

This chain connects TRBV28 to TRBJ2-7; 7 positions match TRBD1. Germline V gene sequence: CDR1 MDHEN, CDR2 SYDVKM. The CDR3 spans 12 residues. V shed 6 bases and J 11 bases; nucleotides not matched to a gene: 10. CDR3 in amino acids: CASRTGTESKYF. The CDR3 nucleotides are TGTGCCAGCAGAACCGGGACAGAATCAAAGTACTTC.

This clonotype has a count of ten or more. This chain connects TRBV11-2 to TRBJ2-1, with 14 nucleotides matching TRBD2. V shed 6 bases and J 1 base; nucleotides not matched to a gene: 5. This CDR3 comprises 17 residues. The germline CDR1 and CDR2 sequences are SGHAT and FQNNGV. The CDR3 nucleotides read TGTGCCAGCAGAGGGACTAGCGGGAGCTTGTCCTACAATGAGCAGTTCTTC. Translated: CASRGTSGSLSYNEQFF.

Comments on this clonotype: Being one base from a much bigger clone, this may be a read error. The genes are TRBV3-1 and TRBJ2-1; 9 bases are a match to TRBD2. The J call is in doubt because the DNA end fits TRBJ2-7 better. Germline CDR1 is LGHDT and CDR2 is YNNKEL (reference sequence). The CDR3 totals 14 residues. DNA for the CDR3: TGTGCCAGTAGCGGGAGACCTCTCTACAATGAGCAGTACTTC. It yields the protein CASSGRPLYNEQYF.